This T cell receptor beta chain was obtained from a study of blood T cells in healthy people across ages. Overall study context: The template switching approach captured approximately one barcoded beta molecule for every two T cells. Regarding the study as a whole: Naive CD4+ cells and diversity were both higher in long-lived donors than in aged donors. Diversity estimates from one million T cells were considered underestimates. Samples with more naive T cells showed higher observed beta diversity.

A note on this clonotype: Its target is not known.

A J-beta primer mix and a sample-barcoded 5' primer were used in a second PCR of about 7 to 12 cycles. One entry per CDR3 protein, called by TCRdb with MiXCR from the 5' RACE reads. This repertoire shows 700,000 or so distinct CDR3 sequences, approximately 40% found once; its top ten account for approximately 31%. This clonotype was sampled from a man aged 80 or over in good health. The material sequenced was blood.

CDR3 sequence (DNA): TGTGCCAGCAGCCAAGACTACTCCTTGCCGGGTCCCAACTATGGCTACACCTTC. Translating it yields CASSQDYSLPGPNYGYTF. The V gene is TRBV14, the J gene TRBJ1-2; D call uncertain. This CDR3 is 18 amino acids long. Germline CDR1 SGHDN, CDR2 FVKESK. The V and J ends lost 0 bases and 2 bases respectively, with 19 bases between them.